The sequence of this T cell receptor (beta chain) was determined in a study of OX40 agonist ivuxolimab in advanced cancers. Assay used: immunoSEQ multiplex PCR; TCRdb lists only in-frame clones, some missing. The sample lists roughly 40,000 clones; over 75% were seen once. Turning to this clone: Antigen specificity is unknown.

The germline CDR1 and CDR2 sequences are MNHEY and SVGAGI. With V trimmed by 2 bases and J by 6 bases, 6 bases remained unmatched. CDR3 length: 16 amino acids. Points from the study as a whole: Doses of 0.1 to 3.0 mg/kg were accompanied by clonal expansion of CD4+ and CD8+ blood T cells by week 6.

The receptor comes from an adult with an advanced solid tumor such as melanoma, head and neck, liver or kidney cancer. The sequenced sample was CD4+ or CD8+ T cells sorted from blood, obtained in a trial of the OX40 agonist ivuxolimab. The rearrangement links TRBV6-5 to TRBJ2-2; 10 positions match TRBD2. This chain's CDR3 is CASSYTSGERAGELFF. The CDR3 nucleotides are TGTGCCAGCAGTTACACTAGCGGGGAGAGGGCCGGGGAGCTGTTTTTT.